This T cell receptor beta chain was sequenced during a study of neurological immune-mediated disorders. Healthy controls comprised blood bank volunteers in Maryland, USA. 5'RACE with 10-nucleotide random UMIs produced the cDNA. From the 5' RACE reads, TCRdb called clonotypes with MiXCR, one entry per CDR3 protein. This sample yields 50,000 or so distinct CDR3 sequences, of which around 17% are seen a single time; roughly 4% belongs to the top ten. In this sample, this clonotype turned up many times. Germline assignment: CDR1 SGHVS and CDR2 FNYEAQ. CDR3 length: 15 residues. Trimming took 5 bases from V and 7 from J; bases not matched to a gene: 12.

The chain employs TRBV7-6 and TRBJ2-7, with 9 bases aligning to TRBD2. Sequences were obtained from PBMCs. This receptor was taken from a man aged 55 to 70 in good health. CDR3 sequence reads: CASSQEGSGSVEQYF. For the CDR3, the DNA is TGTGCCAGCAGCCAAGAAGGTAGCGGGAGCGTAGAGCAGTACTTC.